The entry below describes one T cell receptor beta chain. Antigen specificity is unknown. The data belong to a study of T cell responses to AZD1222 COVID-19 vaccine. Study-level results: Sampled repertoires all dated from after the peak T cell response. Most donors were white British and more were female, and clonal diversity was possibly underestimated.

Repertoires were generated with immunoSEQ multiplex PCR, while TCRdb's copy carries only in-frame clones and drops some. The sample has just over 150,000 clones, about 87% seen once. The CDR3 has 16 amino acids. Looked up from germline, CDR1 is KGHSH and CDR2 is LQKENI. V shed 0 bases and J shed 3 bases, with 11 bases lying between them. The chain joins TRBV18 to TRBJ2-2, with D possibly matching TRBD2 (7 bases). The source of this sequence is an adult who received the AZD1222 COVID-19 vaccine. The sample in question was peripheral blood, obtained 28 days after the second AZD1222 dose. The CDR3 spells CASSPPGGRDTGELFF. The CDR3 DNA reads as TGTGCCAGCTCACCACCGGGGGGGCGCGACACCGGGGAGCTGTTTTTT. Using reference TRBV18 and TRBJ2-2 for the parts outside the CDR3, the full variable domain is NAGVMQNPRHLVRRRGQEARLRCSPMKGHSHVYWYRQLPEEGLKFMVYLQKENIIDESGMPKERFSAEFPKEGPSILRIQQVVRGDSAAYFCASSPPGGRDTGELFFGEGSRLTVL.